This T cell receptor (beta chain) was sequenced during a study of sequential checkpoint blockade in melanoma. This CDR3 is 13 amino acids long. Germline V gene data show CDR1 as LNHNV and CDR2 as YYDKDF (reference sequence). V gave up 9 bases and J gave up 6 bases; unmatched junction bases: 7. The repertoire was sequenced with immunoSEQ multiplex PCR; TCRdb's copy has only in-frame clones and lacks some. The sample includes 5,500 to 6,500 clones, about 90% seen only once; the top ten take around 9%. As for treatment: randomized to nivolumab then ipilimumab (arm A) or the reverse (arm B). No patient had prior DNA-damaging chemotherapy. PBMC sorting kept live CD3+CD8+ cells without CD19 or CD56.

The material was CD8+ T cells sorted from blood (inferred from file names), obtained from a patient given nivolumab and ipilimumab in sequence. This chain uses TRBV15 with TRBJ2-1, with TRBD2 matching 8 bases. The sequence was obtained from a human donor with melanoma. The CDR3 DNA follows: TGTGCCACGCGGGGACTAGTGGTCAATGAGCAGTTCTTC. This translates into CATRGLVVNEQFF.